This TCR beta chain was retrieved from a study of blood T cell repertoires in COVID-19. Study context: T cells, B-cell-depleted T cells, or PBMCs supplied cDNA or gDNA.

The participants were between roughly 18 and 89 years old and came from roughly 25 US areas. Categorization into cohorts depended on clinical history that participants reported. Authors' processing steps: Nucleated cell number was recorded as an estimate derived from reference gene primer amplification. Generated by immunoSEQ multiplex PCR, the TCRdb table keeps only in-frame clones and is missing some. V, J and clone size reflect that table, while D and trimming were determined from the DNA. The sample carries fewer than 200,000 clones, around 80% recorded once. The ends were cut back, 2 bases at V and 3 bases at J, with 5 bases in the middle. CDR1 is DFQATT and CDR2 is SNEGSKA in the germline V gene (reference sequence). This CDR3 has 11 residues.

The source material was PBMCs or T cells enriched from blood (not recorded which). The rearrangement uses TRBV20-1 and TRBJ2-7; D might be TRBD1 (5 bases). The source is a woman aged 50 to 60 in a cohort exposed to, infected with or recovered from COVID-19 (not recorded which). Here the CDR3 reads CSARQGYEQYF. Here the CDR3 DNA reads TGCAGTGCTAGACAGGGCTACGAGCAGTACTTC.